This is a list of T cell receptor beta chains from one sample in a study of PD-1 blockade in classical Hodgkin lymphoma. Method: immunoSEQ multiplex PCR; TCRdb's copy keeps in-frame clones and lacks some. Of roughly 19,000 clones listed, around 76% are singletons. The sample in question was peripheral blood mononuclear cells (PBMCs), obtained before the fourth cycle of nivolumab. The receptors were sampled from a human donor with classical Hodgkin lymphoma. Both conserved end residues are part of each CDR3. Fields, in order: V gene, J gene, clone size, D gene, CDR3 protein, CDR3 DNA. D genes are given only for firm matches. Clone size is stated in some rows and not others, as once, few, many or a class when expanded.

V gene: TRBV19; J gene: TRBJ1-1; clone size: -; D gene: -; CDR3 protein: CASSILENTEAFF; CDR3 DNA: TGTGCCAGTAGTATCCTGGAGAACACTGAAGCTTTCTTT
V gene: TRBV10-3; J gene: TRBJ1-6; clone size: -; D gene: TRBD1; CDR3 protein: CATNRDRGYNSPLHF; CDR3 DNA: TGTGCCACAAACCGGGACAGGGGTTATAATTCACCCCTCCACTTT
V gene: TRBV25-1; J gene: TRBJ2-7; clone size: -; D gene: TRBD2; CDR3 protein: CASSELGGRSVYEQYF; CDR3 DNA: TGTGCCAGCAGTGAGCTGGGCGGGAGATCTGTCTACGAGCAGTACTTC
V gene: TRBV11-1; J gene: TRBJ1-1; clone size: once; D gene: -; CDR3 protein: CASSPDLKNTEAFF; CDR3 DNA: TGTGCCAGCAGCCCAGATCTTAAGAACACTGAAGCTTTCTTT
V gene: TRBV30; J gene: TRBJ2-3; clone size: -; D gene: -; CDR3 protein: CAWSVPPGGGTDTQYF; CDR3 DNA: TGTGCCTGGAGTGTTCCGCCGGGGGGCGGCACAGATACGCAGTATTTT
V gene: TRBV19; J gene: TRBJ1-2; clone size: few; D gene: -; CDR3 protein: CASSGLLGRGNLYTF; CDR3 DNA: TGTGCCAGTAGTGGGTTGCTGGGCCGCGGTAATCTCTACACCTTC
V gene: TRBV10-2; J gene: TRBJ2-4; clone size: -; D gene: TRBD1; CDR3 protein: CASSEPFRQGIIDIQYF; CDR3 DNA: TGCGCCAGCAGTGAGCCGTTCCGACAGGGAATAATTGACATTCAGTACTTC
V gene: TRBV7-2; J gene: TRBJ2-2; clone size: few; D gene: -; CDR3 protein: CASSLGFYTGELFF; CDR3 DNA: TGTGCCAGCAGCTTAGGGTTCTACACCGGGGAGCTGTTTTTT
V gene: TRBV10-3; J gene: TRBJ1-1; clone size: -; D gene: -; CDR3 protein: CAISVTELEAFF; CDR3 DNA: TGTGCCATCAGTGTCACAGAGCTCGAAGCTTTCTTT
V gene: TRBV30; J gene: TRBJ1-2; clone size: once; D gene: TRBD1; CDR3 protein: CAWTKKGAGFDGYTF; CDR3 DNA: TGTGCCTGGACTAAAAAGGGGGCCGGGTTTGATGGCTACACCTTC
V gene: TRBV28; J gene: TRBJ1-2; clone size: -; D gene: -; CDR3 protein: CASSFLGSVWGYTF; CDR3 DNA: TGTGCCAGCAGTTTCCTAGGGTCGGTGTGGGGCTACACCTTC
V gene: TRBV5-5; J gene: TRBJ1-4; clone size: -; D gene: -; CDR3 protein: CASRLRGLDFNEKLFF; CDR3 DNA: TGTGCCAGCAGACTCCGGGGTTTGGATTTTAATGAAAAACTGTTTTTT
V gene: TRBV19; J gene: TRBJ2-7; clone size: -; D gene: -; CDR3 protein: CASSSLHEQYF; CDR3 DNA: TGTGCCAGTAGTAGTCTCCACGAGCAGTACTTC
V gene: TRBV5-8; J gene: TRBJ2-1; clone size: -; D gene: TRBD2; CDR3 protein: CASSLIAGDHNEQFF; CDR3 DNA: TGTGCCAGCAGCTTAATAGCGGGAGATCACAATGAGCAGTTCTTC
V gene: TRBV19; J gene: TRBJ1-4; clone size: -; D gene: TRBD1; CDR3 protein: CASSILPGQGKLFF; CDR3 DNA: TGTGCCAGTAGTATTCTACCCGGACAGGGAAAACTGTTTTTT
V gene: TRBV7-2; J gene: TRBJ1-5; clone size: few; D gene: -; CDR3 protein: CASSKNSYSNQPQHF; CDR3 DNA: TGTGCCAGCAGCAAAAACAGTTATAGCAATCAGCCCCAGCATTTT
V gene: TRBV28; J gene: TRBJ2-1; clone size: -; D gene: TRBD2; CDR3 protein: CASSLGGEGVHNEQFF; CDR3 DNA: TGTGCCAGCAGTTTAGGGGGGGAGGGTGTCCACAATGAGCAGTTCTTC
V gene: TRBV18; J gene: TRBJ1-4; clone size: -; D gene: -; CDR3 protein: CASSQTGMVELFF; CDR3 DNA: TGTGCCAGCTCCCAGACAGGAATGGTTGAACTGTTTTTT
V gene: TRBV4-3; J gene: TRBJ1-4; clone size: -; D gene: TRBD1; CDR3 protein: CASSQAGTGYATNEKLFF; CDR3 DNA: TGCGCCAGCAGCCAAGCGGGGACAGGGTATGCAACTAATGAAAAACTGTTTTTT
V gene: TRBV28; J gene: TRBJ2-1; clone size: -; D gene: -; CDR3 protein: CASSFSRYNEQFF; CDR3 DNA: TGTGCCAGCAGTTTCTCTAGATACAATGAGCAGTTCTTC
V gene: TRBV19; J gene: TRBJ1-4; clone size: -; D gene: -; CDR3 protein: CASSYLGWEKLFF; CDR3 DNA: TGTGCCAGTAGCTACTTGGGGTGGGAAAAACTGTTTTTT
V gene: TRBV5-1; J gene: TRBJ1-2; clone size: -; D gene: -; CDR3 protein: CASSPNINYGYTF; CDR3 DNA: TGCGCCAGCAGCCCTAACATTAACTATGGCTACACCTTC
V gene: TRBV7-2; J gene: TRBJ2-2; clone size: -; D gene: -; CDR3 protein: CASSLRFRDSIVGELFF; CDR3 DNA: TGTGCCAGCAGCTTACGTTTCCGCGACAGCATCGTCGGGGAGCTGTTTTTT
V gene: TRBV6-6; J gene: TRBJ1-2; clone size: -; D gene: -; CDR3 protein: CASSYDLLYGYTF; CDR3 DNA: TGTGCCAGCAGTTATGACCTCCTCTATGGCTACACCTTC
V gene: TRBV4-3; J gene: TRBJ2-7; clone size: -; D gene: -; CDR3 protein: CASSPSTSTYEQYF; CDR3 DNA: TGCGCCAGCAGCCCCTCTACCTCCACCTACGAGCAGTACTTC
V gene: TRBV5-6; J gene: TRBJ2-3; clone size: -; D gene: TRBD2; CDR3 protein: CASSLVAGLTDTQYF; CDR3 DNA: TGTGCCAGCAGCTTGGTAGCGGGCCTCACAGATACGCAGTATTTT
V gene: TRBV30; J gene: TRBJ2-3; clone size: -; D gene: -; CDR3 protein: CAWSVGTTDTQYF; CDR3 DNA: TGTGCCTGGAGTGTCGGGACCACAGATACGCAGTATTTT
V gene: TRBV20-1; J gene: TRBJ1-5; clone size: -; D gene: -; CDR3 protein: CSVSQGQPQHF; CDR3 DNA: TGCAGTGTTTCTCAGGGACAGCCCCAGCATTTT
V gene: TRBV6-6; J gene: TRBJ2-2; clone size: -; D gene: -; CDR3 protein: CASSYLEGDTGELFF; CDR3 DNA: TGTGCCAGCAGTTACCTTGAAGGGGATACCGGGGAGCTGTTTTTT
V gene: TRBV7-9; J gene: TRBJ1-3; clone size: few; D gene: TRBD1; CDR3 protein: CASSLGPGQSGNTIYF; CDR3 DNA: TGTGCCAGCAGCTTAGGCCCGGGACAGTCTGGAAACACCATATATTTT
V gene: TRBV19; J gene: TRBJ1-2; clone size: -; D gene: -; CDR3 protein: CASSFVPTLGERYTF; CDR3 DNA: TGTGCCAGTAGTTTCGTCCCAACTTTGGGGGAACGCTACACCTTC
V gene: TRBV10-2; J gene: TRBJ2-1; clone size: -; D gene: TRBD2; CDR3 protein: CASSGTSGGPPALNEQFF; CDR3 DNA: TGCGCCAGCAGTGGGACTAGCGGGGGGCCTCCGGCTCTCAATGAGCAGTTCTTC
V gene: TRBV27; J gene: TRBJ2-2; clone size: -; D gene: TRBD1; CDR3 protein: CASSFGDRNTGELFF; CDR3 DNA: TGTGCCAGCAGTTTTGGGGACAGGAACACCGGGGAGCTGTTTTTT
V gene: TRBV7-2; J gene: TRBJ1-3; clone size: -; D gene: -; CDR3 protein: CASSLYAGVLPRSGNTIYF; CDR3 DNA: TGTGCCAGCAGCTTATATGCAGGGGTCCTCCCTCGCTCTGGAAACACCATATATTTT
V gene: TRBV7-2; J gene: TRBJ1-5; clone size: -; D gene: -; CDR3 protein: CASSLVAGTDQPQHF; CDR3 DNA: TGTGCCAGCAGCTTAGTTGCCGGGACGGATCAGCCCCAGCATTTT
V gene: TRBV14; J gene: TRBJ1-2; clone size: medium-sized; D gene: -; CDR3 protein: CASSLTPLGYGYTF; CDR3 DNA: TGTGCCAGCAGCCTGACGCCTCTGGGCTATGGCTACACCTTC
V gene: TRBV5-1; J gene: TRBJ2-5; clone size: -; D gene: TRBD2; CDR3 protein: CASSLVWGGETQYF; CDR3 DNA: TGCGCCAGCAGCTTGGTTTGGGGGGGAGAGACCCAGTACTTC
V gene: TRBV19; J gene: TRBJ2-4; clone size: -; D gene: TRBD1; CDR3 protein: CASSQTSPGQGFGKNIQYF; CDR3 DNA: TGTGCCAGTAGCCAGACCTCACCGGGACAGGGATTCGGCAAAAACATTCAGTACTTC
V gene: TRBV7-2; J gene: TRBJ2-2; clone size: -; D gene: TRBD2; CDR3 protein: CASSLVGGGANTGELFF; CDR3 DNA: TGTGCCAGCAGCTTAGTTGGCGGGGGGGCGAACACCGGGGAGCTGTTTTTT
V gene: TRBV30; J gene: TRBJ1-5; clone size: medium-sized; D gene: -; CDR3 protein: CAWSEEMRYQPQHF; CDR3 DNA: TGTGCCTGGAGTGAGGAGATGAGGTATCAGCCCCAGCATTTT
V gene: TRBV7-2; J gene: TRBJ2-5; clone size: -; D gene: -; CDR3 protein: CASSPRRVLARETQYF; CDR3 DNA: TGTGCCAGCAGCCCGAGGAGGGTCCTAGCGCGAGAGACCCAGTACTTC
V gene: TRBV9; J gene: TRBJ2-1; clone size: -; D gene: -; CDR3 protein: CASSDGSEQFF; CDR3 DNA: TGTGCCAGCAGCGACGGAAGTGAGCAGTTCTTC
V gene: TRBV28; J gene: TRBJ2-1; clone size: -; D gene: -; CDR3 protein: CASSAGEQFF; CDR3 DNA: TGTGCCAGCAGTGCGGGTGAGCAGTTCTTC
V gene: TRBV27; J gene: TRBJ2-3; clone size: -; D gene: -; CDR3 protein: CASSLPGPRRADTQYF; CDR3 DNA: TGTGCCAGCAGTCTCCCGGGCCCCCGTCGGGCAGATACGCAGTATTTT
V gene: TRBV20-1; J gene: TRBJ2-5; clone size: -; D gene: -; CDR3 protein: CSAVKETQYF; CDR3 DNA: TGCAGTGCTGTAAAAGAGACCCAGTACTTC
V gene: TRBV6-5; J gene: TRBJ2-3; clone size: once; D gene: -; CDR3 protein: CASSSPPGTDTQYF; CDR3 DNA: TGTGCCAGCAGTTCCCCGCCCGGCACAGATACGCAGTATTTT
V gene: TRBV7-2; J gene: TRBJ2-7; clone size: few; D gene: -; CDR3 protein: CASSLGGGYSYEQYF; CDR3 DNA: TGTGCCAGCAGCTTAGGGGGCGGTTACTCCTACGAGCAGTACTTC
V gene: TRBV5-1; J gene: TRBJ2-2; clone size: -; D gene: TRBD1; CDR3 protein: CASSTSRGHRELFF; CDR3 DNA: TGCGCCAGCAGCACTTCCAGGGGGCACCGGGAGCTGTTTTTT
V gene: TRBV6-1; J gene: TRBJ2-3; clone size: -; D gene: -; CDR3 protein: CASSELRDTQYF; CDR3 DNA: TGTGCCAGCAGTGAACTCAGGGATACGCAGTATTTT
V gene: TRBV28; J gene: TRBJ1-2; clone size: -; D gene: -; CDR3 protein: CASSLVWGGGGYTF; CDR3 DNA: TGTGCCAGCAGTCTAGTGTGGGGGGGAGGTGGCTACACCTTC
V gene: TRBV11-2; J gene: TRBJ2-2; clone size: -; D gene: TRBD1; CDR3 protein: CASTRDRLGWELFF; CDR3 DNA: TGTGCCAGCACCAGGGACAGGCTAGGCTGGGAGCTGTTTTTT